This T cell receptor beta chain was profiled in a study of T cells after yellow fever vaccination. Across the study: Based on CD3, CD45RA, CCR7 and CD95, EM, EMRA, CM and Tscm memory subsets were sorted. Whole-study findings and limits: The booster saw the reappearance of most primary-vaccination clones (around 95% CD4, about 88% CD8). Among all clonotypes, a small share was observed in both CD4 and CD8 compartments. Almost none of the vaccine-responding clonotypes turned up in sorted memory subsets on day 0, the data showed.

This clonotype was seen at least ten times. Trimming at V came to 5 bases and at J to 4 bases, leaving 11 bases not matched to a gene. CDR3 size: 15 residues. The germline V gene encodes CDR1 SGHRS and CDR2 YFSETQ. TCRdb re-called the 5' RACE reads through MiXCR, storing one row per CDR3 protein. The sample yields 12,000 to 15,000 distinct CDR3 sequences, roughly 8% seen once. The sequence came from a man aged 18 to 29 who received the YFV17D yellow fever vaccine. This specimen was PBMCs, either bulk or a sorted T-cell subset (CD4+, CD8+, memory, or dextramer-sorted; not recorded which), taken on the day of the yellow fever booster vaccination. J is TRBJ1-2 and V is TRBV5-1, with 7 bases fitting TRBD1. The CDR3 DNA follows: TGCGCCAGCAGACCGACAGGAGGGGGCCTCTATGGCTACACCTTC. This sequence encodes CASRPTGGGLYGYTF.